The clone carrying this T cell receptor (beta chain) was found many times. Its antigen is as yet unknown. The CDR3 sequence is 15 residues long. CDR1 is KGHSH, CDR2 LQKENI, per germline. V dropped 3 bases and J dropped 2 bases, with 14 bases sitting between them. This entry is derived from a study of T-cell memory formation after mild COVID-19. Study as a whole: TCR clusters largely stayed donor specific.

TCRalpha and TCRbeta libraries used 5'RACE with constant-segment primers and UMIs. Each CDR3 protein gets one entry after TCRdb re-called the 5' RACE reads with MiXCR. The table lists over 120,000 distinct CDR3 sequences, around 5.8% of them singletons. Study results and caveats: Mostly located in CM and EM were contracting CD4+ clones, with contracting CD8+ clones located in EMRA. In pre-infection memory, a portion of responding clones appeared, which suggested that cross-reactive memory joined.

This chain joins TRBV18 and TRBJ2-7; D is perhaps TRBD2 (5 bases). The source of this sequence is an adult woman who had mild COVID-19 (a few samples of this study predate the infection). Cell type and time point are not known. Sequenced input: PBMCs or a T cell subset sorted from them (not recorded which). CDR3 sequence (DNA): TGTGCCAGCTCACCGTCCATTATCGGGACCTACGAGCAGTACTTC. Protein sequence: CASSPSIIGTYEQYF.